A selection of T cell receptor beta chains follows, all from one sample in a study of blood T cell repertoires in COVID-19. TCRdb's table, derived via immunoSEQ multiplex PCR, lists solely in-frame clones and lacks some. The sample has some 260,000 clones, about 80% seen once. The sequenced sample was PBMCs or T cells enriched from blood (not recorded which). These receptors all stem from a man aged 25-40 years with acute COVID-19. Each CDR3 is given with its conserved first and last residue. A D gene is named only where the DNA matches it firmly. The size field is filled for only some rows; it gives once, few, many or a size class.

v_call	d_call	clone_size	j_call	cdr3_nt	cdr3_aa
TRBV7-6	TRBD2	NA	TRBJ2-3	TGTGCCAGCAGCTTAGCGGCCAGCGGGGGGGCAACAGATACGCAGTATTTT	CASSLAASGGATDTQYF
TRBV7-2	TRBD1	NA	TRBJ2-2	TGTGCCAGCAGCCCTACTCCTTCGGGACAGGGGGCCGGGGAGCTGTTTTTT	CASSPTPSGQGAGELFF
TRBV11-3	TRBD2	NA	TRBJ2-3	TGTGCCAGCAGCCGCTCTGCGGGGGTAGGCACAGATACGCAGTATTTT	CASSRSAGVGTDTQYF
TRBV24-1	NA	NA	TRBJ2-2	TGTGCCACCAGTGATTCTATCCAGCGGGCCGGGGAGCTGTTTTTT	CATSDSIQRAGELFF
TRBV7-3	NA	NA	TRBJ1-6	TGTGCCAGCAGCTTAGCGCGGGACCGCGCTAATAATTCACCCCTCCACTTT	CASSLARDRANNSPLHF
TRBV3-1/TRBV3-2	NA	NA	TRBJ2-3	TGTGCCAGCAGCCGAACCACTAGCACAGATACGCAGTATTTT	CASSRTTSTDTQYF
TRBV5-1	NA	NA	TRBJ1-3	TGTGCCAGCAGCTCCCCCTTTGACACCTCTGGAAACACCATATATTTT	CASSSPFDTSGNTIYF
TRBV27	NA	NA	TRBJ2-2	TGTGCCAGCAGTCGCCGCGACACCGGGGAGCTGTTTTTT	CASSRRDTGELFF
TRBV13	TRBD2	NA	TRBJ2-5	TGTGCCAGCAGCATCGGACTAGAGGAGACCCAGTACTTC	CASSIGLEETQYF
TRBV2	NA	once	TRBJ1-5	TGTGCCAGCAGCCTCGATGAAGTACTCAATCAGCCCCAGCATTTT	CASSLDEVLNQPQHF
TRBV5-1	TRBD2	NA	TRBJ2-2	TGTGCCAGCAGCTCCGGACTAGCGCCAACGAACACCGGGGAGCTGTTTTTT	CASSSGLAPTNTGELFF
TRBV5-1	TRBD1	NA	TRBJ2-4	TGCGCCAGCAGCTTGCCGACAGGGGTGGCCAAAAACATTCAGTACTTC	CASSLPTGVAKNIQYF
TRBV28	TRBD2	NA	TRBJ2-5	TGTGCCAGCAGGGCTAGCGGGGTGCCACAAGAGACCCAGTACTTC	CASRASGVPQETQYF
TRBV19	NA	NA	TRBJ1-1	TGTGCCAGTTTCCCCGGGACACCAACCCCCACTGAAGCTTTCTTT	CASFPGTPTPTEAFF
TRBV6-6	NA	NA	TRBJ1-5	TGTGCCAGCAGCTCCTACAGTTTAGCTCGTGGACGGACAAATCAGCCCCAGCATTTT	CASSSYSLARGRTNQPQHF
TRBV25-1	NA	NA	TRBJ1-1	TGTGCCAGCAGTCGGGGGGCGGACACTGAAGCTTTCTTT	CASSRGADTEAFF
TRBV19	NA	NA	TRBJ1-2	TGTGCCAGTAGTATGGGGGGACGGAGATTTAACTATGGCTACACCTTC	CASSMGGRRFNYGYTF
TRBV5-1	TRBD1	few	TRBJ1-3	TGCGCCAGCAGCGAGGGACAGCTCGTAGGAAACACCATATATTTT	CASSEGQLVGNTIYF
TRBV19	NA	NA	TRBJ2-3	TGTGCCAGTAGTATCGCCGGGGGTTCCACAGATACGCAGTATTTT	CASSIAGGSTDTQYF
TRBV24-1	NA	NA	TRBJ1-5	TGTGCCACCAGTGATGGCGGGGTCAGCCCCCAGCATTTT	CATSDGGVSPQHF
TRBV19	NA	NA	TRBJ1-5	TGTGCCAGTAGTCACTCCGGGTTACAGCATTTT	CASSHSGLQHF
TRBV9	TRBD2	NA	TRBJ2-5	TGTGCCAGCAGCATTGGACTAGCGGGAGTAGAGGAGACCCAGTACTTC	CASSIGLAGVEETQYF
TRBV27	TRBD1	NA	TRBJ1-2	TGTGCCAGCAGTTTAACAGGGGATGGCTACACCTTC	CASSLTGDGYTF
TRBV6-4	NA	NA	TRBJ2-1	TGTGCCAGCAGTGACTCTGCGGGGAAAGAGCAGTTCTTC	CASSDSAGKEQFF
TRBV6-5	NA	NA	TRBJ2-5	TGTGCCAGTACAGGCGGTCCCCGAGAGACCCAGTACTTC	CASTGGPRETQYF
TRBV2	TRBD2	once	TRBJ2-3	TGTGCCAGCAGACTAGCGGGGGATACGCAGTATTTT	CASRLAGDTQYF
TRBV7-9	NA	NA	TRBJ1-3	TGTGCCAGCAGCTTAGTGGTAGGACTCCTAAGCTCTGGAAACACCATATATTTT	CASSLVVGLLSSGNTIYF
TRBV11-3	NA	NA	TRBJ1-1	TGTGCCAGCAGCTTATATACAGGGAACACTGAAGCTTTCTTT	CASSLYTGNTEAFF
TRBV24-1	TRBD1	NA	TRBJ1-4	TGTGCCACCAGTGATAGCCGGGACAGAGGTACACTGTTTTTT	CATSDSRDRGTLFF
TRBV18	NA	NA	TRBJ2-2	TGTGCCAGCTCACCACCGGCTAGAGTCACCGGGGAGCTGTTTTTT	CASSPPARVTGELFF
TRBV7-9	TRBD2	NA	TRBJ2-1	TGTGCCAGCAGCCTAGCGGGGGGGCCGGAAAATGAGCAGTTCTTC	CASSLAGGPENEQFF
TRBV9	TRBD2	once	TRBJ2-1	TGTGCCAGCAGCGTAGATGGGGGGGCCTACAATGAGCAGTTCTTC	CASSVDGGAYNEQFF
TRBV4-1	NA	once	TRBJ1-1	TGCGCCAGCAGAACAGTGAACACTGAAGCTTTCTTT	CASRTVNTEAFF
TRBV7-9	TRBD1	NA	TRBJ2-5	TGTGCCAGCATGTTCGGACAGGGATGGGAGACCCAGTACTTC	CASMFGQGWETQYF
TRBV5-1	NA	once	TRBJ1-5	TGTGCCAGCAGCTTGTTTGCAGGGAGCAATCAGCCCCAGCATTTT	CASSLFAGSNQPQHF
TRBV28	TRBD1	NA	TRBJ1-2	TGTGCCAGCAGAGTCCCGGGACAGAGAAACTATGGCTACACCTTC	CASRVPGQRNYGYTF
TRBV6-4	NA	NA	TRBJ2-6	TGTGCCAGCAGTGAAGCCACCTCTGGGGCCAACGTCCTGACTTTC	CASSEATSGANVLTF
TRBV11-3	NA	NA	TRBJ2-2	TGTGCCAGCAGCCTATACCCCCTTAAAACCGGGGAGCTGTTTTTT	CASSLYPLKTGELFF
TRBV21-1	NA	NA	TRBJ1-1	TGTGCCAGCACCAAAACAGGGGGCCTGAACACTGAAGCTTTCTTT	CASTKTGGLNTEAFF
TRBV12-3/TRBV12-4	NA	NA	TRBJ1-1	TGTGCCAGCAGTTTGCTAATGAACACTGAAGCTTTCTTT	CASSLLMNTEAFF
TRBV19	TRBD1	NA	TRBJ1-2	TGTGCCAGTATGCCGCGGGAGGGGGCCGGCTATGGCTACACCTTC	CASMPREGAGYGYTF
TRBV11-3	NA	once	TRBJ1-1	TGTGCCAGCAGCTTAGAAGGGCGGGGGGTAGCTTTCTTT	CASSLEGRGVAFF
TRBV30	NA	NA	TRBJ1-1	TGTGCCTGGAACCCCGCCCGGGTTGGAGCTTTCTTT	CAWNPARVGAFF
TRBV4-2	TRBD2	NA	TRBJ2-2	TGTGCCAGCAGCCATTCCGGGACTAGCAACACCGGGGAGCTGTTTTTT	CASSHSGTSNTGELFF
TRBV7-2	TRBD1	NA	TRBJ1-1	TGTGCCAGCAGCTTAGGGAGGGGGCGATCCACTGAAGCTTTCTTT	CASSLGRGRSTEAFF
TRBV19	TRBD2	NA	TRBJ2-1	TGTGCCAGTGGGACTAGAAACAATGAGCAGTTCTTC	CASGTRNNEQFF
TRBV7-9	TRBD1	NA	TRBJ1-4	TGTGCCAGCAGTCTACAGGGGGCTGGTGAAAAACTGTTTTTT	CASSLQGAGEKLFF
TRBV18	NA	NA	TRBJ2-6	TGTGCCAGCACGGACAGTCCTTTCGCTGGGGCCAACGTCCTGACTTTC	CASTDSPFAGANVLTF
TRBV28	NA	NA	TRBJ1-3	TGTGCCAGCACCTTGGGGGGTAGCTCTGGAAACACCATATATTTT	CASTLGGSSGNTIYF
TRBV6-5	NA	NA	TRBJ1-5	TGTGCCAGCAGTTACGGGAAAGGGGATCAGCCCCAGCATTTT	CASSYGKGDQPQHF
TRBV6-5	TRBD1	NA	TRBJ1-1	TGTGCCAGCAGGGGGACAGGGGCGAACACTGAAGCTTTCTTT	CASRGTGANTEAFF
TRBV5-1	TRBD1	NA	TRBJ1-5	TGCGCCAGCAGCTTGACAGGGGATCAGCCCCAGCATTTT	CASSLTGDQPQHF
TRBV6-1	NA	few	TRBJ1-6	TGTGCCAGCAGTGAACCCCCCCATCTCGCGAGCTCCTATAATTCACCCCTCCACTTT	CASSEPPHLASSYNSPLHF